A selection of T cell receptor beta chains follows, all from one sample in a study of cytomegalovirus exposure and HLA in healthy donors. TCRdb's copy holds only in-frame clones and misses some; the assay was immunoSEQ multiplex PCR. The sample has roughly 120,000 clones; approximately 80% are singletons. The source material was PBMCs. These receptors originate from a man between 45 and 60 years old in good health and CMV-seronegative. Both conserved end residues are part of each CDR3. A D gene is named only where the DNA matches it firmly. Clone sizes are given selectively: once, few, many, or a class where the clone is expanded.

clone size	V gene	D gene	J gene	CDR3 DNA	CDR3 protein
NA	TRBV5-5	TRBD2	TRBJ2-7	TGTGCCAGCAGGTTACTAGCGGGGAGCTCCTACGAGCAGTACTTC	CASRLLAGSSYEQYF
NA	TRBV9	TRBD2	TRBJ2-3	TGTGCCAGCAGCGTCGTAGCGGGGGCGGTCGCAGATACGCAGTATTTT	CASSVVAGAVADTQYF
NA	TRBV4-2	NA	TRBJ1-5	TGTGCCAGCAGCCAATCGGGGGAGGGCAATCAGCCCCAGCATTTT	CASSQSGEGNQPQHF
NA	TRBV4-3	NA	TRBJ2-6	TGCGCCAGCAGCCAAGAGACAGGATCTGGGGCCAACGTCCTGACTTTC	CASSQETGSGANVLTF
NA	TRBV5-1	NA	TRBJ2-7	TGCGCCAGCAGCCCGATCCAGGGGCAAGGCTACGAGCAGTACTTC	CASSPIQGQGYEQYF
few	TRBV6-9	TRBD1	TRBJ1-5	TGTGCCAGCACCGACAGGGCCGGCTATCAGCCCCAGCATTTT	CASTDRAGYQPQHF
NA	TRBV5-1	NA	TRBJ2-3	TGCGCCAGCAGCGTTAGCGGCCCCGGGACAGATACGCAGTATTTT	CASSVSGPGTDTQYF
NA	TRBV28	TRBD1	TRBJ1-4	TGTGCCAGCAGTACTACGGGACAGGGTTCTAATGAAAAACTGTTTTTT	CASSTTGQGSNEKLFF
NA	TRBV5-4	NA	TRBJ2-5	TGTGCCAGCAGCTTGGGTAGCGAGGTGGGAGAGACCCAGTACTTC	CASSLGSEVGETQYF
NA	TRBV28	TRBD1	TRBJ1-1	TGTGCCAGCAGTACCATACAGGGGCGGGCTGGGGCTTTCTTT	CASSTIQGRAGAFF
NA	TRBV5-1	NA	TRBJ1-6	TGCGCCAGCAGCTTGTTCCCCGGGGAACCCCTCCACTTT	CASSLFPGEPLHF
NA	TRBV13	TRBD2	TRBJ2-4	TGTGCCAGCAGCTTTCTAGCGGGAGGGCTAGCCAAAAACATTCAGTACTTC	CASSFLAGGLAKNIQYF
NA	TRBV7-9	NA	TRBJ1-6	TGTGCCAGCAGCTCCACCCTCAGGCAGGGCTATAATTCACCCCTCCACTTT	CASSSTLRQGYNSPLHF
NA	TRBV6-1	TRBD1	TRBJ2-2	TGTGCCAGCAGCCCTGGACAGGGTCTGGGCGCGGAGCTGTTTTTT	CASSPGQGLGAELFF
NA	TRBV6-1	NA	TRBJ1-2	TGTGCCAGCAGTGGCGAGGAAATCTATGGCTACACCTTC	CASSGEEIYGYTF
NA	TRBV25-1	TRBD2	TRBJ2-3	TGTGCCAGCAGTGACGGGAGGGGGACAGATACGCAGTATTTT	CASSDGRGTDTQYF
few	TRBV7-2	NA	TRBJ2-7	TGTGCCAGCAGCTTCTTTCAGACCTACGAGCAGTACTTC	CASSFFQTYEQYF